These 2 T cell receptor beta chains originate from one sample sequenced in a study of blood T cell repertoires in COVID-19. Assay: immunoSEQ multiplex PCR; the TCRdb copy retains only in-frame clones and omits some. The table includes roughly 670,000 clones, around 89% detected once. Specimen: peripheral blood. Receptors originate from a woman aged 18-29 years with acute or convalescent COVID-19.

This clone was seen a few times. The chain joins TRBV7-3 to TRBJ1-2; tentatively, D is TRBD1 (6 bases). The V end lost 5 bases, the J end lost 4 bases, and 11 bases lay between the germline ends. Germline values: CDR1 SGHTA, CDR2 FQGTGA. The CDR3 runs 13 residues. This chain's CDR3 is CASSGKGGYGYTF. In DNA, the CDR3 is TGTGCCAGCAGCGGAAAAGGGGGCTATGGCTACACCTTC.

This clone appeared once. The CDR3 DNA sequence: TGTGCCCTGGGGGGACAGGGAAACACCATATATTTT. Protein product: CALGGQGNTIYF. The chain is built from TRBV12-3 or TRBV12-4 and TRBJ1-3; 7 nucleotides match TRBD1. Unmatched junction bases numbered 5, after V lost 11 bases and J lost 4 bases. This CDR3 is built from 12 residues.